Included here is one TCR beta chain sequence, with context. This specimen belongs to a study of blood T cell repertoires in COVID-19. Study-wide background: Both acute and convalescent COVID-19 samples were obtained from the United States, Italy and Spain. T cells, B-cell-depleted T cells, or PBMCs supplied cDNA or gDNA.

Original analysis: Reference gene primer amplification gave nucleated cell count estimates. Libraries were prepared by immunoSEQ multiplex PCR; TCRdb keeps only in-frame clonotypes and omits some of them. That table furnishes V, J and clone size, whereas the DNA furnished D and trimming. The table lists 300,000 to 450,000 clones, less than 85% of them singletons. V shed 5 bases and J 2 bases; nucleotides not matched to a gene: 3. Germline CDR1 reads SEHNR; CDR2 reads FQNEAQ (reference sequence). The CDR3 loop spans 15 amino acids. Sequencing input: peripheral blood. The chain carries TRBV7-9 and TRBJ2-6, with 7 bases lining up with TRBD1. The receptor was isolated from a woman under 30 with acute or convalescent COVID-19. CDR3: CASSVTGAGANVLTF. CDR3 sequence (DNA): TGTGCCAGCAGCGTCACAGGGGCTGGGGCCAACGTCCTGACTTTC.